The next 10 T cell receptor beta chains were all read from a single sample in a study of PD-1 blockade in classical Hodgkin lymphoma. Relapses following autologous stem cell transplantation were seen in all patients, with brentuximab vedotin exposure varying. Profiled with immunoSEQ multiplex PCR; TCRdb holds only in-frame clones, not every one. Found here are 20,000 to 30,000 clones, over 60% of them singletons; the top ten hold approximately 12%. Specimen: peripheral blood mononuclear cells (PBMCs), collected before the second cycle of nivolumab. The receptors come from a human donor with classical Hodgkin lymphoma.

V and J are TRBV15 and TRBJ1-1; 8 bases are a match to TRBD1. Germline V lookup: CDR1 LNHNV, CDR2 YYDKDF (reference sequence). CDR3 length equals 13 residues. The ends lost 5 bases at V and 4 bases at J; junction bases unmatched: 3. For the CDR3, the DNA is TGTGCCACCAGCTTACAGGGGGGCACTGAAGCTTTCTTT. It translates to CATSLQGGTEAFF.

This clone was detected only a few times. V and J are TRBV19 and TRBJ2-2; D perhaps matches TRBD2 (5 bases). The CDR3 loop spans 14 amino acids. Between the trimmed V and J ends, which lost 4 bases and 6 bases, there was a span of 12 bases. Germline V gene lookup returns CDR1 LNHDA and CDR2 SQIVND (reference sequence). As DNA, the CDR3 is TGTGCCAGTAGTAAGCGACCGGACTCCGGGGAGCTGTTTTTT. Protein sequence: CASSKRPDSGELFF. Using reference TRBV19 and TRBJ2-2 for the parts outside the CDR3, the full variable domain is DGGITQSPKYLFRKEGQNVTLSCEQNLNHDAMYWYRQDPGQGLRLIYYSQIVNDFQKGDIAEGYSVSREKKESFPLTVTSAQKNPTAFYLCASSKRPDSGELFFGEGSRLTVL.

The chain employs TRBV4-3 and TRBJ2-5; D is undetermined. Germline CDR1 is LGHNA and CDR2 is YSLEER. V was pared by 0 bases and J by 0 bases, with 8 bases between. The CDR3 extends over 15 amino acids. CDR3 coding DNA: TGCGCCAGCAGCCAAGAGAACTTGTACCAAGAGACCCAGTACTTC. Its translation is CASSQENLYQETQYF.

This clone was seen more than once but under ten times. V gene TRBV18 combines with J gene TRBJ2-5, with unresolved D. The length of the CDR3 is 11 residues. Between the trimmed V and J ends, which lost 5 bases and 5 bases, there was a span of 6 bases. Germline V gene sequence: CDR1 KGHSH, CDR2 LQKENI. CDR3 coding DNA: TGTGCCAGCTCAGGCTTTGAGACCCAGTACTTC. It codes for CASSGFETQYF. The full variable domain, completed using reference TRBV18 and TRBJ2-5, is NAGVMQNPRHLVRRRGQEARLRCSPMKGHSHVYWYRQLPEEGLKFMVYLQKENIIDESGMPKERFSAEFPKEGPSILRIQQVVRGDSAAYFCASSGFETQYFGPGTRLLVL.

The rearrangement joins TRBV19 to TRBJ1-5; D ambiguous. Looked up from germline, CDR1 is LNHDA and CDR2 is SQIVND (reference sequence). This CDR3 has 14 residues. V lost 6 bases to trimming and J lost 0 bases, with 9 bases between them. The DNA of the CDR3 is TGTGCCAGTAGCCTCGAGAATAGCAATCAGCCCCAGCATTTT. This codes for CASSLENSNQPQHF.

The chain couples TRBV20-1 to TRBJ1-2; D possibly corresponds to TRBD1 (6 bases). The CDR3 is made up of 11 amino acids. The germline CDR1 and CDR2 sequences are DFQATT and SNEGSKA (reference sequence). V was pared by 8 bases and J by 6 bases, with 13 bases between. The CDR3: CSQRQANGYTF. The CDR3 DNA reads as TGCAGTCAGAGACAGGCTAATGGCTACACCTTC.

In its sample, this clone was seen once. The J gene is TRBJ1-2, the V gene TRBV6-5; TRBD1 aligns across 7 bases. Unmatched junction bases numbered 7, after V lost 6 bases and J lost 6 bases. Germline V CDR1 and CDR2: MNHEY, SVGAGI. This CDR3 contains 13 residues. The CDR3 reads CASSRGQVNGYTF. The CDR3 DNA sequence: TGTGCCAGCAGCAGAGGACAGGTTAATGGCTACACCTTC.

In this sample, this clone turned up a few times. This chain links TRBV5-4 with TRBJ2-5; the D gene is possibly TRBD1 (5 bases). CDR3 length equals 14 residues. CDR1 and CDR2 (germline): SGHNT, YYREEE (reference sequence). Trimming shortened V by 3 bases and J by 1 base, and 10 bases separated the two germline ends. CDR3 protein: CASSWGVGQETQYF. The CDR3 DNA sequence: TGTGCCAGCAGCTGGGGCGTGGGCCAAGAGACCCAGTACTTC.

The chain links TRBV7-2 to TRBJ1-2; a possible D gene is TRBD1 (6 bases). Trimming stripped 3 bases from V and 0 bases from J, with 20 bases between. The CDR3 spans 18 residues. The germline V gene has CDR1 SGHTA and CDR2 FQGNSA. The CDR3 DNA reads TGTGCCAGCAGCTTCCCGGGGGCAGTCTTAACAGCTAACTATGGCTACACCTTC. It yields the protein CASSFPGAVLTANYGYTF.

The table lists this clone with a few counts. V usage is TRBV19 and J usage is TRBJ2-4; 7 nucleotides match TRBD1. Germline loops: CDR1 LNHDA, CDR2 SQIVND (reference sequence). V gave up 2 bases and J gave up 2 bases; unmatched junction bases: 9. CDR3 length equals 17 residues. DNA of the CDR3: TGTGCCAGTAGTATATCGTTTTGGGACAGCTCCAAAAACATTCAGTACTTC. It encodes CASSISFWDSSKNIQYF.